A selection of T cell receptor beta chains follows, all from one sample in a study of blood T cell repertoires in COVID-19. TCRdb keeps only in-frame clones here, not all; method: immunoSEQ multiplex PCR. This table holds approximately 210,000 clones, more than 70% found once. Specimen: peripheral blood. The receptors originated from a woman between 40 and 50 years old who had recovered from COVID-19. Each CDR3 is given with its conserved first and last residue. D genes are given only for firm matches. Clone size is not always given. Where it is, it says once, few, many or a class for expanded clones.

abundance,v_gene,d_gene,j_gene,CDR3aa,CDR3nt
once,TRBV19,TRBD1,TRBJ1-2,CASIEQGAFYGYTF,TGTGCCAGTATTGAACAGGGGGCGTTCTATGGCTACACCTTC
-,TRBV6-5,TRBD2,TRBJ2-1,CASRASGEGMGEQFF,TGTGCCAGCAGGGCTAGCGGGGAGGGGATGGGTGAGCAGTTCTTC
-,TRBV7-6,TRBD2,TRBJ2-2,CASSASHIVLFSGHTGELFF,TGTGCCAGCAGCGCTTCCCACATAGTCCTTTTTAGCGGGCACACCGGGGAGCTGTTTTTT
once,TRBV19,TRBD2,TRBJ2-2,CASSISGRTNTGELFF,TGTGCCAGTAGTATTAGCGGGAGGACGAACACCGGGGAGCTGTTTTTT
few,TRBV28,TRBD2,TRBJ2-3,CASSLGAGGPTDTQYF,TGTGCCAGCAGTTTGGGGGCGGGAGGGCCCACAGATACGCAGTATTTT
-,TRBV2,-,TRBJ1-1,CASSIRRGGDTEAFF,TGTGCCAGCAGTATCCGTAGGGGGGGAGACACTGAAGCTTTCTTT
-,TRBV20-1,-,TRBJ1-1,CSAPLDRKAFF,TGCAGTGCTCCACTCGACAGGAAAGCTTTCTTT
-,TRBV5-1,-,TRBJ2-7,CASSLEPRGSEQYF,TGCGCCAGCAGCTTGGAGCCCAGGGGAAGCGAGCAGTACTTC
-,TRBV4-1,-,TRBJ1-3,CASSQDGQTGNTIYF,TGCGCCAGCAGCCAAGATGGGCAGACTGGAAACACCATATATTTT
-,TRBV12-3/TRBV12-4,-,TRBJ2-5,CASSFSEETQYF,TGTGCCAGCAGTTTTTCCGAAGAGACCCAGTACTTC
once,TRBV11-3,TRBD1,TRBJ2-2,CASSPGDSNTGELFF,TGTGCCAGCAGCCCTGGGGACAGCAACACCGGGGAGCTGTTTTTT
-,TRBV28,TRBD2,TRBJ2-3,CASSFGTRGTDTQYF,TGTGCCAGCAGCTTCGGGACTAGGGGAACAGATACGCAGTATTTT
-,TRBV6-5,TRBD1,TRBJ1-5,CASSSGQADSNQPQHF,TGTGCCAGCAGTTCGGGACAGGCGGATAGCAATCAGCCCCAGCATTTT
-,TRBV27,-,TRBJ2-1,CASSSPLEGSYNEQFF,TGTGCCAGCAGCTCCCCTCTGGAGGGCTCCTACAATGAGCAGTTCTTC
-,TRBV6-5,-,TRBJ2-7,CASSQDFYEQYF,TGTGCCAGCAGTCAGGACTTCTACGAGCAGTACTTC
once,TRBV18,TRBD1,TRBJ1-1,CASSPTGTGGRAFF,TGTGCCAGCTCGCCGACCGGGACAGGGGGCCGGGCTTTCTTT
-,TRBV6-5,-,TRBJ1-1,CASRTGKTGTEAFF,TGTGCCAGCAGGACCGGGAAAACGGGCACTGAAGCTTTCTTT
once,TRBV7-2,TRBD1,TRBJ1-1,CASSRDRVNTEAFF,TGTGCCAGCAGCCGTGACAGGGTAAACACTGAAGCTTTCTTT
-,TRBV5-6,TRBD2,TRBJ2-1,CASSLVPGGTNNEQFF,TGTGCCAGCAGCTTGGTTCCGGGAGGAACTAACAATGAGCAGTTCTTC
-,TRBV6-5,-,TRBJ1-2,CASTPASGYGYTF,TGTGCCAGCACGCCCGCGTCGGGGTACGGCTACACCTTC
-,TRBV3-1/TRBV3-2,TRBD1,TRBJ2-6,CASSQLQGAGANVLTF,TGTGCCAGCAGCCAACTACAGGGGGCTGGGGCCAACGTCCTGACTTTC
-,TRBV18,TRBD1,TRBJ2-7,CASSGRQGAGEQYF,TGTGCCAGCTCAGGAAGACAGGGGGCGGGTGAGCAGTACTTC
-,TRBV27,TRBD1,TRBJ2-7,CASRTGASYEQYF,TGTGCCAGCAGGACAGGGGCATCCTACGAGCAGTACTTC
-,TRBV6-5,TRBD1,TRBJ1-3,CASRIHMTGRNTIYF,TGTGCCAGCAGGATACATATGACAGGGCGAAACACCATATATTTT
-,TRBV5-1,TRBD1,TRBJ2-7,CASSLQGAKNDEQYF,TGCGCCAGCAGCTTACAGGGGGCTAAGAACGACGAGCAGTACTTC
-,TRBV6-5,TRBD2,TRBJ2-7,CASSLGGSYEQYF,TGTGCCAGCAGTTTGGGGGGGTCCTACGAGCAGTACTTC
-,TRBV27,TRBD2,TRBJ2-7,CASSRPALAGYEQYF,TGTGCCAGCAGTCGGCCGGCGCTAGCGGGCTACGAGCAGTACTTC
-,TRBV19,-,TRBJ2-1,CASSMDGLASYNEQFF,TGTGCCAGTAGTATGGATGGGCTGGCCTCCTACAATGAGCAGTTCTTC
-,TRBV5-6,-,TRBJ2-6,CASSLAGSGANVLTF,TGTGCCAGCAGCTTGGCGGGCTCTGGGGCCAACGTCCTGACTTTC
once,TRBV5-5,TRBD2,TRBJ2-1,CASTHQLLAAASSYNEQFF,TGTGCCAGCACCCATCAGTTACTAGCGGCCGCTAGCTCCTACAATGAGCAGTTCTTC